What follows are 21 T cell receptor beta chains derived from one specimen sequenced in a study of T cell repertoires in cytomegalovirus infection. Antigens of these TCRs are unknown. TCRdb re-analysed the reads in MiXCR, keeping a single row per CDR3 protein. This table has roughly 180,000 distinct CDR3 sequences, less than 25% appearing once. The sample was CD8+ T cells from cultured PBMCs, taken from culture after CMV antigen stimulation. The receptors come from a human donor in good health (CMV status not recorded). Some clones in this sample may be carry-over from other donors' samples.

V usage is TRBV5-6 and J usage is TRBJ2-1; D may be TRBD2 (5 bases). V lost 1 base and J 12 bases, leaving 11 bases between the germline ends. This CDR3 has 12 residues. CDR1 and CDR2 (germline): SGHDT, YYEEEE. The CDR3 region is CASSLRVEVQFF. The CDR3 DNA reads as TGTGCCAGCAGCTTGAGGGTGGAGGTGCAGTTCTTC.

The chain links TRBV7-6 to TRBJ2-1; 8 bases agree with TRBD2. Germline CDR1 is SGHVS and CDR2 is FNYEAQ. The V gene end was trimmed by 4 bases and the J gene end by 7 bases; junction bases not matched to a gene: 3. The CDR3 spans 13 residues. CDR3 nucleotide sequence: TGTGCCAGCAGCTCGACTAGCGTGAATGAGCAGTTCTTC. Protein: CASSSTSVNEQFF.

This chain uses TRBV29-1 with TRBJ1-1; D is undetermined. Trimming removed 7 bases at V and 2 bases at J, with 11 bases between. The CDR3 runs to 12 residues. Germline assignment: CDR1 SQVTM and CDR2 ANQGSEA. The CDR3 loop reads CSGVKGNTEAFF. As DNA, the CDR3 is TGCAGCGGGGTCAAGGGAAACACTGAAGCTTTCTTT.

This chain joins TRBV7-6 and TRBJ1-4; 9 bases agree with TRBD1. J gave up 4 bases and V 1 base, and 10 bases lay outside the gene matches. The germline V gene has CDR1 SGHVS and CDR2 FNYEAQ. This CDR3 has 18 residues. This CDR3 reads CASSLEEGQGIVNEKLFF. CDR3 in DNA: TGTGCCAGCAGCTTAGAAGAGGGACAGGGAATCGTTAATGAAAAACTGTTTTTT.

This clonotype was seen a few times. V and J are TRBV7-2 and TRBJ2-5, with D perhaps TRBD1 or TRBD2 (5 bases each). The CDR3 covers 16 residues. V lost 9 bases and J lost 3, with 23 bases in between. The germline gives CDR1 SGHTA, CDR2 FQGNSA. CDR3 in DNA: TGTGCCAGTTCTTCTTTGGGGGTATGGGGAGAAGAGACCCAGTACTTC. Protein sequence: CASSSLGVWGEETQYF.

The V call is TRBV11-2, the J call TRBJ1-2, with D possibly TRBD1 on 5 matching bases. CDR1 is SGHAT, CDR2 FQNNGV, per germline. Between the trimmed V and J ends, which lost 5 bases and 6 bases, there was a span of 13 bases. CDR3 size: 13 residues. CDR3: CASSNQGSNGYTF. CDR3 sequence (DNA): TGTGCCAGCAGCAATCAGGGTAGCAATGGCTACACCTTC.

This clonotype appeared a few times. V is TRBV7-2 and J is TRBJ1-1; D is possibly TRBD1 (5 bases). Trimming shortened V by 1 base and J by 3 bases, and 18 bases separated the two germline ends. The CDR3 contains 17 residues. Germline V gene sequence: CDR1 SGHTA, CDR2 FQGNSA. The CDR3 sequence is CASSLVGPGSLDTEAFF. The CDR3 coding sequence is TGTGCCAGCAGCTTAGTAGGGCCAGGGTCCTTGGACACTGAAGCTTTCTTT.

The V gene is TRBV4-1, the J gene TRBJ1-6; 10 bases fit TRBD1. The V segment lost 3 bases and the J segment 7 bases; nucleotides outside the gene matches: 9. The V gene's germline CDR1 is MGHRA and CDR2 YSYEKL. The length of the CDR3 is 17 residues. CDR3 DNA: TGCGCCAGCAGCCAGAAACTCCCGGGACAGGGGAATTCACCCCTCCACTTT. It encodes CASSQKLPGQGNSPLHF.

The chain couples TRBV7-2 to TRBJ2-7, with 7 bases fitting TRBD1. In germline, CDR1 is SGHTA, CDR2 FQGNSA. This CDR3 is built from 16 residues. The V and J ends lost 7 bases and 7 bases, in that order; junction bases with no gene match: 19. The CDR3 DNA follows: TGTGCCAGCACCGAAGACAGGGCCGGTTCTTATAGGGAGCAGTACTTC. Amino acid sequence: CASTEDRAGSYREQYF. Combining the CDR3 with reference TRBV7-2 and TRBJ2-7 gives the whole variable domain GAGVSQSPSNKVTEKGKDVELRCDPISGHTALYWYRQSLGQGLEFLIYFQGNSAPDKSGLPSDRFSAERTGGSVSTLTIQRTQQEDSAVYLCASTEDRAGSYREQYFGPGTRLTVT.

This clonotype was seen only a few times. The V gene is TRBV7-6, the J gene TRBJ2-5, with D possibly being TRBD1 (6 bases). Germline CDR1 reads SGHVS; CDR2 reads FNYEAQ. V shed 5 bases and J shed 2 bases, with 12 bases lying between them. The CDR3 runs to 14 residues. The DNA of the CDR3 is TGTGCCAGCAGCCAGGGGTCGGGGCAAGAGACCCAGTACTTC. Amino acid sequence: CASSQGSGQETQYF.

The CDR3 nucleotides are TGTGCCAGCAGTTTAATAGAGACCCAGTACTTC. Translated, it gives CASSLIETQYF. The chain couples TRBV12-3 or TRBV12-4 to TRBJ2-5; no firm D call. V shed 2 bases and J shed 4 bases, with 2 bases lying between them. The CDR3 length is 11 residues.

V and J are TRBV6-6 and TRBJ1-5, with TRBD1 matching over 8 bases. CDR3 length: 15 residues. The V and J ends lost 5 bases and 6 bases, in that order; junction bases with no gene match: 9. Germline CDR1 is MNHNY and CDR2 is SVGAGI (reference sequence). CDR3 DNA: TGTGCCAGCAGTCCTAGGACAGGGTTTTTTCAGCCCCAGCATTTT. Translating it yields CASSPRTGFFQPQHF.

The chain carries TRBV7-2 and TRBJ2-3, with D possibly matching TRBD2 (6 bases). This CDR3 is 19 amino acids long. V was shortened by 3 bases and J by 0 bases, with 22 bases between the two germline ends. The V gene's germline CDR1 is SGHTA and CDR2 FQGNSA. This chain's CDR3 is CASSFKRWARGTSTDTQYF. The CDR3 DNA is TGTGCCAGCAGCTTTAAGCGGTGGGCCCGGGGGACCAGCACAGATACGCAGTATTTT.

This clonotype has a handful of counts. The V gene is TRBV6-5, the J gene TRBJ2-7, with 7 bases matching TRBD2. Germline values: CDR1 MNHEY, CDR2 SVGAGI. The CDR3 loop spans 16 amino acids. Trimming removed 3 bases from V and 0 bases from J; junction bases left unmatched: 8. As DNA, the CDR3 is TGTGCCAGCAGTTATGAGGGCGGGGGAAGCTCCTACGAGCAGTACTTC. Amino acids: CASSYEGGGSSYEQYF.

This clonotype occurred a few times. The rearrangement uses TRBV12-3 or TRBV12-4 and TRBJ1-2; D gene ambiguous. The CDR3 is 14 amino acids. The V end was cut by 3 bases, the J end by 5 bases, with 13 bases between. The CDR3 sequence is CASSLGSGSYGYTF. The CDR3 nucleotides read TGTGCCAGCAGTTTGGGTTCAGGATCTTATGGCTACACCTTC.

The table lists this clonotype with a few counts. The CDR3 DNA reads as TGTGCCAGCAGCTCGTCCCGGGACGTCGTCTATGGCTACACCTTC. Translating it yields CASSSSRDVVYGYTF. The V and J genes are TRBV7-9 and TRBJ1-2; D might be TRBD1 (5 bases). The V and J ends lost 4 bases and 4 bases respectively, with 16 bases between them. The length of the CDR3 is 15 residues. Germline V CDR1 and CDR2: SEHNR, FQNEAQ (reference sequence).

The rearrangement joins TRBV5-1 to TRBJ2-1; TRBD1 matches 9 bases. This CDR3 region has 16 residues. V dropped 1 base and J dropped 3; count of bases not matched to a gene: 5. Germline assignment: CDR1 SGHRS and CDR2 YFSETQ. The CDR3 loop is CASSLTGGEYYNEQFF. DNA of the CDR3: TGCGCCAGCAGCTTGACAGGGGGCGAGTACTACAATGAGCAGTTCTTC.

J is TRBJ1-4 and V is TRBV12-3 or TRBV12-4; D possibly corresponds to TRBD1 (5 bases). Deletions cut 7 bases from V and 4 bases from J, with 10 bases between. CDR3 size: 13 residues. CDR3 bases: TGTGCCAGCAAGAAGGGGTATAATGAAAAACTGTTTTTT. Its protein product is CASKKGYNEKLFF.

V gene TRBV20-1 combines with J gene TRBJ2-7; D is possibly TRBD2 (6 bases). CDR1 and CDR2 (germline): DFQATT, SNEGSKA (reference sequence). CDR3 length: 16 amino acids. The V end lost 0 bases, the J end lost 3 bases, and 18 bases lay between the germline ends. The CDR3 sequence is CSARDGRGRGSYEQYF. The CDR3 region has the DNA TGCAGTGCTAGAGATGGTCGGGGACGGGGGAGCTACGAGCAGTACTTC.

In this sample, this clonotype turned up a few times. The chain joins TRBV4-1 to TRBJ1-1, with 7 positions matching TRBD1. The J segment lost 4 bases and the V segment lost 3 bases, leaving 8 bases of the junction unmatched. Germline-derived CDR1 and CDR2 are MGHRA and YSYEKL. The CDR3 loop spans 15 amino acids. As DNA, the CDR3 is TGCGCCAGCAGCCAGTCTGGGACAGCGAGCACTGAAGCTTTCTTT. Its translation is CASSQSGTASTEAFF.

The J gene is TRBJ2-2, the V gene TRBV19, with TRBD2 matching 9 bases. The CDR3 is 16 residues long. Per germline, CDR1 LNHDA and CDR2 SQIVND (reference sequence). V lost 3 bases and J lost 7; bases outside the gene matches: 9. The CDR3 reads CASSITSGGTGGELFF. DNA for the CDR3: TGTGCCAGTAGTATTACCAGCGGGGGGACCGGCGGGGAGCTGTTTTTT.